The entry below describes one TCR beta chain. Time point indicated: blood 4 weeks post-SBRT, at nephrectomy. Specified treatment: 15 Gy SBRT to primary tumor, nephrectomy 4 weeks later. The data stem from a study of radiation and T cells in renal cell carcinoma. Germline V gene lookup returns CDR1 MGHRA and CDR2 YSYEKL. The CDR3 totals 15 residues. Trimming pared 2 bases from V and 6 bases from J, leaving 17 bases between. This table comes from immunoSEQ multiplex PCR, and its TCRdb copy is limited to in-frame clones, with some not included. Of fewer than 80,000 clones listed, roughly 80% were seen once; the top ten hold about 2.4%.

The chain couples TRBV4-1 to TRBJ2-7; D not certain. This sequence originates from a woman in her fifties or sixties with renal cell carcinoma. The material sequenced was blood, taken from a patient whose treatment included radiotherapy and nephrectomy. As DNA, the CDR3 is TGCGCCAGCAGCCAAAGTTGGGCGGCCCGTCTCGAGCAGTACTTC. It codes for CASSQSWAARLEQYF.